The 19 T cell receptor beta chains reported below all come from one sample, sequenced in a study of blood T cell repertoires in COVID-19. Using immunoSEQ multiplex PCR, the repertoire was profiled, and TCRdb retains in-frame clones only, with some absent. The table has a few hundred thousand clones, about 88% seen once. Sequencing was done on a sample of PBMCs or T cells enriched from blood (not recorded which). The receptors stem from a young woman who had recovered from COVID-19.

Details on this clone: Other DNA sequences in the sample encode the same CDR3. This sequence joins TRBV5-1 and TRBJ1-2; 10 bases are a match to TRBD1. The ends lost 0 bases at V and 7 bases at J; junction bases unmatched: 3. CDR1 SGHRS and CDR2 YFSETQ come from the germline V gene. The CDR3 is made up of 14 amino acids. This CDR3 is CASSLGQGASGYTF. For the CDR3, the DNA is TGCGCCAGCAGCTTGGGACAGGGGGCTTCTGGCTACACCTTC.

The chain recombines TRBV6-5 with TRBJ1-4; no reliable D call. V shed 5 bases and J shed 5 bases, with 15 bases lying between them. Germline CDR1 and CDR2: MNHEY and SVGAGI. The CDR3 covers 15 residues. Written as DNA, the CDR3 is TGTGCCAGCAGTCCCCGAGGCGGAACCAATGAAAAACTGTTTTTT. It yields the protein CASSPRGGTNEKLFF.

The J gene is TRBJ2-5, the V gene TRBV11-3; D is undetermined. The CDR3 spans 15 residues. Germline values: CDR1 SGHNT, CDR2 YENEEA. Trimming took 1 base from V and 1 from J, leaving 10 bases between them. CDR3 DNA sequence: TGTGCCAGCAGCTTAGGCCGACAATCCCAAGAGACCCAGTACTTC. Translated, it gives CASSLGRQSQETQYF.

CDR3 in DNA: TGTGCCTGGAGACCGGACAGCACCCATGGCTACACCTTC. Residues: CAWRPDSTHGYTF. The chain has TRBV30 and TRBJ1-2, with a weak D call TRBD1 (6 bases). This CDR3 spans 13 amino acids. CDR1 and CDR2 from the germline V gene are GTSNPN and SVGIG (reference sequence). Between the trimmed V and J ends, which lost 3 bases and 6 bases, there was a span of 14 bases.

The V call is TRBV30, the J call TRBJ1-2; tentatively, D is TRBD1 (6 bases). The CDR3 loop spans 14 amino acids. Germline V gives CDR1 GTSNPN, CDR2 SVGIG (reference sequence). The V and J ends lost 7 bases and 4 bases respectively, with 19 bases between them. The CDR3 loop is CASTRDTPFYGYTF. CDR3 sequence (DNA): TGTGCCTCGACCCGGGACACACCCTTCTATGGCTACACCTTC.

The CDR3 protein is CASSLGGRLIYEQYF. CDR3 coding DNA: TGTGCCAGCAGTTTAGGAGGACGGTTGATCTACGAGCAGTACTTC. The chain couples TRBV27 to TRBJ2-7; D is possibly TRBD2 (5 bases). Germline assignment: CDR1 MNHEY and CDR2 SMNVEV (reference sequence). This CDR3 has 15 residues. V lost 2 bases, J lost 3 bases, and 14 bases lay in between.

This rearrangement joins TRBV15 to TRBJ1-5, with 12 positions matching TRBD1. V shed 2 bases and J 8 bases; nucleotides not matched to a gene: 4. The CDR3 has 15 residues. The germline V gene encodes CDR1 LNHNV and CDR2 YYDKDF (reference sequence). The CDR3 DNA follows: TGTGCCACCAGCAGAAGGGGACAGGGGGCCAAGCCCCAGCATTTT. As protein: CATSRRGQGAKPQHF.

V usage is TRBV5-6 and J usage is TRBJ1-5, with no clear D. The germline V gene encodes CDR1 SGHDT and CDR2 YYEEEE. V shed 0 bases and J shed 7 bases, with 11 bases lying between them. This CDR3 contains 14 residues. The CDR3 sequence is CASSLGAGSQPQHF. CDR3 DNA: TGTGCCAGCAGCTTGGGGGCGGGTAGCCAGCCCCAGCATTTT.

This chain links TRBV5-1 with TRBJ2-1; D perhaps matches TRBD2 (5 bases). This CDR3 spans 13 amino acids. Trimming took off 0 bases at V and 9 bases at J, with 10 bases between the two ends. The V gene's germline CDR1 is SGHRS and CDR2 YFSETQ. CDR3 amino acids: CASSLVSGVEQFF. In nucleotides, the CDR3 is TGCGCCAGCAGCTTGGTATCCGGGGTTGAGCAGTTCTTC.

This clone has just one count. The V gene is TRBV3-1 (or the pseudogene TRBV3-2), the J gene TRBJ1-5, with unresolved D. The ends were cut back, 5 bases at V and 0 bases at J, with 8 bases in the middle. This CDR3 is 14 amino acids long. Germline V gives CDR1 LGHDT, CDR2 YNNKEL (reference sequence). The CDR3 is CASSGGLSNQPQHF. CDR3 coding DNA: TGTGCCAGCAGCGGAGGGCTTAGCAATCAGCCCCAGCATTTT.

V is TRBV7-2 and J is TRBJ2-7, with D perhaps TRBD2 (6 bases). Looked up from germline, CDR1 is SGHTA and CDR2 is FQGNSA. Trimming stripped 5 bases from V and 2 bases from J, with 13 bases between. This CDR3 is built from 14 residues. DNA of the CDR3: TGTGCCAGCAGCCCGGGCCGGGAGACCTACGAGCAGTACTTC. Its protein is CASSPGRETYEQYF.

The chain is built from TRBV3-1 (or the pseudogene TRBV3-2) and TRBJ1-3; 10 nucleotides match TRBD1. V trimming: 3 bases; J trimming: 6 bases; junction bases outside the gene matches: 11. Germline V gene sequence: CDR1 LGHDT, CDR2 YNNKEL (reference sequence). The CDR3 consists of 17 residues. This chain's CDR3 is CASSHETGTGVANTIYF. CDR3 DNA: TGTGCCAGCAGCCATGAGACCGGGACAGGGGTAGCAAACACCATATATTTT.

The rearrangement uses TRBV27 and TRBJ1-2, with 12 bases aligning to TRBD1. V dropped 4 bases and J dropped 5; count of bases not matched to a gene: 8. CDR3 length: 16 residues. Germline-derived CDR1 and CDR2 are MNHEY and SMNVEV (reference sequence). The CDR3 DNA reads as TGTGCCAGCAGTTGGGGGACAGGGGGCTTTGGGTATGGCTACACCTTC. Protein sequence: CASSWGTGGFGYGYTF.

This clone came up once. The chain has TRBV30 and TRBJ2-3; D possibly corresponds to TRBD2 (6 bases). The V end lost 3 bases, the J end lost 3 bases, and 19 bases lay between the germline ends. This CDR3 is 16 amino acids long. Germline CDR1 is GTSNPN and CDR2 is SVGIG (reference sequence). CDR3 nucleotides: TGTGCCTGGAGGGGGAGGTGGGGCCTGGGGACAGATACGCAGTATTTT. Its protein is CAWRGRWGLGTDTQYF.

The genes are TRBV2 and TRBJ1-5, with D possibly TRBD1 on 5 matching bases. Trimming took 7 bases from V and 2 from J, leaving 9 bases between them. Germline V gives CDR1 SNHLY, CDR2 FYNNEI. This CDR3 region has 13 residues. CDR3 coding DNA: TGTGCCAGCAAAGGGGTCGGCAATCAGCCCCAGCATTTT. Its protein product is CASKGVGNQPQHF.

The rearrangement joins TRBV11-2 to TRBJ1-3; 10 bases are a match to TRBD1. Trimming removed 5 bases from V and 4 bases from J; junction bases left unmatched: 5. The germline gives CDR1 SGHAT, CDR2 FQNNGV. The length of the CDR3 is 15 residues. DNA of the CDR3: TGTGCCAGCAGCCCAGACAGGGGGCAGGGAAACACCATATATTTT. Protein sequence: CASSPDRGQGNTIYF.

V gene TRBV30 combines with J gene TRBJ1-5; D might be TRBD1 (6 bases). The CDR3 runs 13 residues. Germline V gives CDR1 GTSNPN, CDR2 SVGIG (reference sequence). Trimming took off 1 base at V and 3 bases at J, with 7 bases between the two ends. The CDR3 sequence: CAWSGGHNQPQHF. The DNA of the CDR3 is TGTGCCTGGAGTGGGGGGCACAATCAGCCCCAGCATTTT.

This clone was seen more than once but under ten times. The chain uses TRBV6-2 or TRBV6-3 and TRBJ1-5; possibly TRBD1 for D (5 bases). The CDR3 runs to 13 residues. Germline V gene lookup returns CDR1 MNHEY and CDR2 SVGEGT. V gave up 4 bases and J gave up 6 bases, with 10 bases separating them. Written as DNA, the CDR3 is TGTGCCAGCAGTTGGGGCAAAACTCAGCCCCAGCATTTT. This codes for CASSWGKTQPQHF.

V is TRBV12-5 and J is TRBJ1-4, with 7 bases aligning to TRBD1. This CDR3 contains 18 residues. Germline V gene data show CDR1 as LGHNT and CDR2 as FRNRAP. The trim removed 1 base at V and 8 bases at J, leaving 16 bases unmatched. CDR3 DNA: TGTGCTAGTGGTTTGGCAAAAGACCACAGGGGCATAGAGGAAAAACTGTTTTTT. Residues: CASGLAKDHRGIEEKLFF.